Listed below are T cell receptor beta chains from one sample, sequenced in a study of technical replicates of blood from a few donors. The assay was immunoSEQ multiplex PCR, and TCRdb's table has in-frame clones only and misses some. The table records fewer than 90,000 clones, about 90% of them present only once. The sequenced sample was T cells isolated from PBMCs. Receptors originate from a human donor in good health. Both conserved end residues are part of each CDR3. The D gene is left open where the match is weak. For some rows the clone size is stated as once, few or many, or as a class when expanded; others skip it.

clone size | J gene | V gene | D gene | CDR3 DNA | CDR3 protein
. | TRBJ1-1 | TRBV10-2 | TRBD1 | TGCGCCAGCAGTTATCTTCTTCCGGGACAGGGGGGCGGCCAAGCTTTCTTT | CASSYLLPGQGGGQAFF
. | TRBJ2-3 | TRBV6-5 | TRBD1 | TGTGCCAGCAGGTCGGGACAGGGGGGCACAGATACGCAGTATTTT | CASRSGQGGTDTQYF
. | TRBJ2-7 | TRBV14 | . | TGTGCCAGCAGCCAAGGCCTCGGGTGGGCCTACGAGCAGTACTTC | CASSQGLGWAYEQYF
. | TRBJ2-7 | TRBV7-6 | . | TGTGCCAGCAGCCCCTTTGCGGGATGGGGAGAGCAGTACTTC | CASSPFAGWGEQYF
few | TRBJ1-1 | TRBV7-3 | . | TGTGCCAGCAGCTTAGGACATGGCACTGAAGCTTTCTTT | CASSLGHGTEAFF
. | TRBJ1-5 | TRBV27 | . | TGTGCCAGCAGTTTAGGCAGGCTGCGACAGCCCCAGCATTTT | CASSLGRLRQPQHF
. | TRBJ1-1 | TRBV11-2 | . | TGTGCCAGCAGCTTAGATCTGGTAGAGATGAACACTGAAGCTTTCTTT | CASSLDLVEMNTEAFF
. | TRBJ1-2 | TRBV2 | . | TGTGCCAGCAAAGGAGAAAGTGGCTACACCTTC | CASKGESGYTF
. | TRBJ2-7 | TRBV28 | . | TGTGCCAGCAGTTTACAGGCAACCCCTTACGAGCAGTACTTC | CASSLQATPYEQYF
. | TRBJ1-3 | TRBV30 | . | TGTGCCTGGGGAACAGGGCATCAGGACACCATATATTTT | CAWGTGHQDTIYF
once | TRBJ2-5 | TRBV6-1 | TRBD1 | TGTGCCAGCAGTGAAGAGGGGACAGGGGCCCAAGAGACCCAGTACTTC | CASSEEGTGAQETQYF
. | TRBJ2-5 | TRBV4-1 | TRBD2 | TGCGCCAGCAGCCAAGAAGACCCAGGGACGGGACTAGCCGTAAAGACCCAGTACTTC | CASSQEDPGTGLAVKTQYF
. | TRBJ2-1 | TRBV10-2 | . | TGCGCCACTGCCGGGAGCTACAATGAGCAGTTCTTC | CATAGSYNEQFF
. | TRBJ2-2 | TRBV6-1 | TRBD2 | TGTGCCAGCAGTGAATTTGCGGGAGGGGGAACCGGGGAGCTGTTTTTT | CASSEFAGGGTGELFF
. | TRBJ2-7 | TRBV18 | . | TGTGCCAGCTCACCAACAGGACCAACGGACGAGCAGTACTTC | CASSPTGPTDEQYF
. | TRBJ1-1 | TRBV6-5 | . | TGTGCCAGCAGACCCGGACACCCGAACACTGAAGCTTTCTTT | CASRPGHPNTEAFF
. | TRBJ1-1 | TRBV28 | TRBD1 | TGTGCCAGCACCATAAGACAGGGTACAAGGTCTGAAGCTTTCTTT | CASTIRQGTRSEAFF
. | TRBJ2-7 | TRBV5-1 | . | TGCGCCAGCAGCTCTAGCGAGCAGTACTTC | CASSSSEQYF
. | TRBJ1-5 | TRBV7-9 | TRBD1 | TGTGCCAGCAGCTCTACAGGGGCAGCCCAGCATTTT | CASSSTGAAQHF
. | TRBJ2-2 | TRBV7-9 | . | TGTGCCAGCAGCTCAACTCTAGCAGATAACACCGGGGAGCTGTTTTTT | CASSSTLADNTGELFF
. | TRBJ2-7 | TRBV30 | TRBD2 | TGTGCCTGGAGACTAGCGGGAGTACCTCGCGAGCAGTACTTC | CAWRLAGVPREQYF
. | TRBJ2-2 | TRBV18 | . | TGTGCCAGCTCAACCAGTGACAGAAACACCGGGGAGCTGTTTTTT | CASSTSDRNTGELFF
. | TRBJ1-1 | TRBV20-1 | . | TGCAGTGCCCAAAAAACTGAAGCTTTCTTT | CSAQKTEAFF
. | TRBJ1-4 | TRBV5-1 | TRBD1 | TGCGCCAGCAGGGATGGGACAGGGGGCGCGGGTAATGAAAAACTGTTTTTT | CASRDGTGGAGNEKLFF
. | TRBJ1-2 | TRBV28 | . | TGTGCCAGCAGTTTAGCGAGCTATAACTATGGCTACACCTTC | CASSLASYNYGYTF
. | TRBJ1-2 | TRBV28 | TRBD1 | TGTGCCAGCAGCTCAGTTATAGACAGGGGCGACTATGGCTACACCTTC | CASSSVIDRGDYGYTF
. | TRBJ2-2 | TRBV30 | TRBD2 | TGTGCCTGGGCGGGAGGGATGGGCACCGGGGAGCTGTTTTTT | CAWAGGMGTGELFF
. | TRBJ1-1 | TRBV6-1 | . | TGTGCCAGCGTTCCCTACTCTTACACTGAAGCTTTCTTT | CASVPYSYTEAFF
. | TRBJ2-1 | TRBV27 | TRBD2 | TGTGCCAGCAGTTTATGGGCTAGCGGCTCCTACAATGAGCAGTTCTTC | CASSLWASGSYNEQFF